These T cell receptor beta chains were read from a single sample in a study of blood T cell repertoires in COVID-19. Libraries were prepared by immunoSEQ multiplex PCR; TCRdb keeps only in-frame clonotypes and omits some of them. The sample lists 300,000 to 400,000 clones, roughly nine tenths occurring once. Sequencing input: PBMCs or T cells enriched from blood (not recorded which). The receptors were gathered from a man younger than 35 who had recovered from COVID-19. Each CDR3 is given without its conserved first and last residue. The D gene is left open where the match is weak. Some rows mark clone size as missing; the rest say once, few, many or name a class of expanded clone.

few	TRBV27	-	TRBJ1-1	ASSLVPGTEAF
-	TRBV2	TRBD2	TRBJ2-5	ASKGGPAQETQY
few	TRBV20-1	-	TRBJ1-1	SVRGLAEAF
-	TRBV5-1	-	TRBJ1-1	ASSLRGARTEAF
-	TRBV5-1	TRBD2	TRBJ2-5	ASSFGLAKETQY
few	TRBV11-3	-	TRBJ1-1	ASSLGQNTEAF
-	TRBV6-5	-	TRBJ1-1	ASSYGRGTEAF
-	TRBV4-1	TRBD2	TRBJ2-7	ASSQDRGVAGSYEQY
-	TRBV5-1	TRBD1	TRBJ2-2	ASSLGQGSNTGELF
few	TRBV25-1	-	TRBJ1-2	ASSTISGYT
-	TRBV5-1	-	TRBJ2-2	ASSPSGLNTGELF